The rows below give T cell receptor beta chains drawn from one sample of a study of blood T cell repertoires in COVID-19. Measured with immunoSEQ multiplex PCR; TCRdb has only the in-frame clones, and not every one. The sample carries 250,000 to 350,000 clones, roughly nine tenths recorded once. Sequencing was carried out using peripheral blood. The receptors stem from a man younger than 30 with active or convalescent COVID-19. The CDR3 runs from the conserved cysteine through the conserved F or W. The order of the fields is V gene, J gene, clone size, CDR3 length, D gene, CDR3 protein, CDR3 DNA. D genes are given only for firm matches. Clone size is given for some rows only: seen once, a few or many times, or a class if the clone is expanded.

TRBV24-1,TRBJ1-2,.,14,TRBD1,CATSEPDRVGGYTF,TGTGCCACCAGTGAACCTGACAGGGTGGGCGGCTACACCTTC
TRBV11-2,TRBJ2-2,once,14,TRBD1,CASSQDRGSGELFF,TGTGCCAGCTCACAAGACAGGGGAAGTGGGGAGCTGTTTTTT
TRBV4-3,TRBJ1-5,once,16,.,CASSQDTGYGNQPQHF,TGCGCCAGCAGCCAAGATACGGGGTATGGCAATCAGCCCCAGCATTTT
TRBV7-9,TRBJ1-1,.,14,.,CASREGTVNTEAFF,TGTGCCAGCAGGGAGGGAACGGTGAACACTGAAGCTTTCTTT
TRBV12-3/TRBV12-4,TRBJ2-3,.,13,.,CASSFAGADTQYF,TGTGCCAGCAGTTTCGCAGGGGCCGATACGCAGTATTTT
TRBV5-1,TRBJ1-4,.,14,TRBD1,CASSFTGAGEKLFF,TGCGCCAGCAGCTTCACAGGGGCTGGGGAAAAACTGTTTTTT
TRBV18,TRBJ2-1,.,18,TRBD2,CASSPLRESKSRVGEQFF,TGTGCCAGCTCACCATTGCGGGAGTCCAAGAGCCGTGTGGGTGAGCAGTTCTTC
TRBV10-3,TRBJ1-1,.,16,TRBD1,CAISSGTGGRNTEAFF,TGTGCCATCAGTTCCGGGACAGGGGGGAGGAACACTGAAGCTTTCTTT
TRBV4-3,TRBJ2-2,few,15,.,CASSQGVQGYGELFF,TGCGCCAGCAGCCAAGGTGTGCAGGGCTACGGGGAGCTGTTTTTT
TRBV5-1,TRBJ2-7,.,15,TRBD1,CASRTYETGGNEQYF,TGCGCCAGCAGAACCTACGAGACAGGGGGCAACGAGCAGTACTTC
TRBV5-6,TRBJ2-1,.,13,.,CASSAASYNEQFF,TGTGCCAGCAGCGCCGCGTCTTACAATGAGCAGTTCTTC
TRBV12-5,TRBJ2-7,.,13,.,CASGPRGNYEQYF,TGTGCTAGTGGCCCGAGGGGGAACTACGAGCAGTACTTC
TRBV19,TRBJ1-5,.,17,.,CASSISSGAIGNQPQHF,TGTGCCAGTAGTATCAGCTCAGGGGCCATCGGCAATCAGCCCCAGCATTTT
TRBV28,TRBJ2-7,.,15,.,CASSLSGRGLYEQYF,TGTGCCAGCAGTTTGTCCGGGAGAGGTCTCTACGAGCAGTACTTC
TRBV5-6,TRBJ2-3,.,13,.,CASSGGIVDTQYF,TGTGCCAGCAGCGGAGGAATAGTTGATACGCAGTATTTT
TRBV2,TRBJ1-1,few,14,.,CASSESHRVGVAFF,TGTGCCAGCAGTGAGAGTCACAGGGTTGGCGTAGCTTTCTTT
TRBV5-1,TRBJ1-5,.,15,.,CASSLDGRGHQPQHF,TGCGCCAGCAGCTTGGACGGAAGAGGGCACCAGCCCCAGCATTTT
TRBV2,TRBJ2-2,.,20,TRBD1,CASSPLIIPGTGGFTGELFF,TGTGCCAGCAGTCCACTAATTATACCCGGGACAGGGGGGTTTACCGGGGAGCTGTTTTTT
TRBV4-1,TRBJ1-1,.,13,.,CASSQQGVAEAFF,TGCGCCAGCAGCCAACAGGGTGTCGCTGAAGCTTTCTTT
TRBV4-1,TRBJ2-7,.,16,TRBD1,CASSQAPGGVSYEQYF,TGCGCCAGCAGCCAAGCCCCAGGGGGTGTCTCCTACGAGCAGTACTTC
TRBV7-9,TRBJ2-1,.,14,TRBD2,CASSFPGGYNEQFF,TGTGCCAGCAGCTTCCCGGGAGGGTACAATGAGCAGTTCTTC
TRBV4-1,TRBJ2-1,.,13,.,CASSQDDRVEQFF,TGCGCCAGCAGCCAAGATGATCGGGTGGAGCAGTTCTTC
TRBV11-2,TRBJ2-5,.,16,TRBD2,CASSLGPGTSRETQYF,TGTGCCAGCAGCTTAGGCCCCGGGACTAGCCGAGAGACCCAGTACTTC
TRBV27,TRBJ2-3,.,15,.,CASTGLGTSTDTQYF,TGTGCCAGCACAGGATTAGGGACTAGCACAGATACGCAGTATTTT
TRBV29-1,TRBJ2-7,.,16,TRBD1,CSVELRDRENPYEQYF,TGCAGCGTTGAATTGAGGGACAGGGAGAATCCGTACGAGCAGTACTTC
TRBV28,TRBJ2-7,.,14,TRBD1,CASTFRTGRYEQYF,TGTGCCAGCACCTTCCGGACAGGTCGCTACGAGCAGTACTTC
TRBV5-1,TRBJ2-1,.,15,.,CASSGTSLIYNEQFF,TGCGCCAGCAGCGGAACTAGTTTAATCTACAATGAGCAGTTCTTC
TRBV9,TRBJ2-3,.,17,TRBD2,CASSVATSGIGADTQYF,TGTGCCAGCAGCGTAGCTACTAGCGGTATAGGCGCAGATACGCAGTATTTT